The 9 T cell receptor beta chains in this list originate from one sample, sequenced in a study of identifying expanded T cells in peripheral blood. Profiling relied on immunoSEQ multiplex PCR, and the TCRdb table lists in-frame clones only, not all of them. The sample carries about 100,000 clones, approximately 88% recorded once. Sequencing input: blood. The receptor source for this set is a person aged 18 to 75 in good health.

The chain joins TRBV19 to TRBJ2-7; D perhaps matches TRBD2 (5 bases). V lost 3 bases and J 2 bases, leaving 20 bases between the germline ends. The CDR3 sequence is 17 residues long. Germline values: CDR1 LNHDA, CDR2 SQIVND (reference sequence). The CDR3 is CASSIGSGREGTYEQYF. As DNA, the CDR3 is TGTGCCAGTAGTATCGGCTCTGGACGGGAAGGCACCTACGAGCAGTACTTC.

The chain combines TRBV6-6 with TRBJ2-2, with 11 positions matching TRBD2. The germline CDR1 and CDR2 sequences are MNHNY and SVGAGI (reference sequence). Trimming cost V 6 bases and J 6 bases; bases outside gene matches: 6. There are 15 residues in the CDR3. The CDR3 region is CASRLLAGGAGELFF. The CDR3 DNA sequence: TGTGCCAGCAGGCTTCTAGCGGGGGGTGCCGGGGAGCTGTTTTTT.

The CDR3 loop is CASSWGTGAYEQYF. Here the CDR3 DNA reads TGCGCCAGCAGCTGGGGGACAGGGGCCTACGAGCAGTACTTC. V gene TRBV5-1 combines with J gene TRBJ2-7; TRBD1 matches 10 bases. V was pared by 3 bases and J by 2 bases, with 2 bases of the junction left unmatched. This CDR3 is 14 amino acids long. The V gene's germline CDR1 is SGHRS and CDR2 YFSETQ. The complete variable domain, with remaining parts taken from reference TRBV5-1 and TRBJ2-7, reads KAGVTQTPRYLIKTRGQQVTLSCSPISGHRSVSWYQQTPGQGLQFLFEYFSETQRNKGNFPGRFSGRQFSNSRSEMNVSTLELGDSALYLCASSWGTGAYEQYFGPGTRLTVT.

The chain employs TRBV7-9 and TRBJ2-3; D assignment may be TRBD1 or TRBD2 (5 bases each). The CDR3 is 17 residues long. The ends were cut back, 5 bases at V and 4 bases at J, with 22 bases in the middle. Germline V gene lookup returns CDR1 SEHNR and CDR2 FQNEAQ (reference sequence). The CDR3 is CASSARDGKQVPDTQYF. CDR3 nucleotide sequence: TGTGCCAGCAGCGCCCGGGACGGTAAACAGGTGCCAGATACGCAGTATTTT. Full variable domain (outside the CDR3, taken from reference TRBV7-9 and TRBJ2-3): DTGVSQNPRHKITKRGQNVTFRCDPISEHNRLYWYRQTLGQGPEFLTYFQNEAQLEKSRLLSDRFSAERPKGSFSTLEIQRTEQGDSAMYLCASSARDGKQVPDTQYFGPGTRLTVL.

The J gene is TRBJ1-6, the V gene TRBV7-9, with a tentative D call TRBD1 (6 bases). Trimming pared 4 bases from V and 7 bases from J, leaving 11 bases between. CDR3 size: 14 residues. Germline-derived CDR1 and CDR2 are SEHNR and FQNEAQ (reference sequence). CDR3 DNA: TGTGCCAGCAGCTCGACAGGTACAAATTCACCCCTCCACTTT. This gives the protein CASSSTGTNSPLHF.

The chain links TRBV15 to TRBJ1-2, with unresolved D. Trimming cost V 0 bases and J 1 base, with 0 bases left between them. This CDR3 region has 12 residues. The V gene's germline CDR1 is LNHNV and CDR2 YYDKDF (reference sequence). The DNA for the CDR3 is TGTGCCACCAGCAGAGATAACTATGGCTACACCTTC. It specifies CATSRDNYGYTF.

The chain employs TRBV5-4 and TRBJ2-4; D gene unclear. Germline lookup yields CDR1 SGHNT and CDR2 YYREEE (reference sequence). The V gene lost 0 bases and the J gene lost 0 bases, with 4 bases spanning the gap. The CDR3 length is 14 residues. The CDR3 DNA reads TGTGCCAGCAGCTTGGACAGAGCCAAAAACATTCAGTACTTC. Amino acid sequence: CASSLDRAKNIQYF.

V usage is TRBV5-1 and J usage is TRBJ1-1; D call uncertain. CDR3 length: 13 residues. The germline V gene has CDR1 SGHRS and CDR2 YFSETQ. Trimming took off 5 bases at V and 3 bases at J, with 11 bases between the two ends. The CDR3 spells CASSSGVHTEAFF. CDR3 sequence (DNA): TGCGCCAGCAGTTCCGGGGTTCACACTGAAGCTTTCTTT.

V and J are TRBV11-2 and TRBJ2-5; either TRBD1 or TRBD2 may supply D (5 bases each). With 4 bases removed from V and 3 bases from J, the gap between germline ends came to 21 bases. This CDR3 is 17 amino acids long. Germline loops: CDR1 SGHAT, CDR2 FQNNGV. The CDR3 is CASSSLRRSGREETQYF. The CDR3 DNA sequence: TGTGCCAGCAGCTCACTGCGGCGGTCAGGGCGGGAAGAGACCCAGTACTTC.